These 18 T cell receptor beta chains were sequenced from one sample in a study of T cells in Graves' hyperthyroidism and ophthalmopathy. RNA transcripts provided the source from which TCR beta CDR3 regions were amplified. HTBI primers drove first-round RT-PCR of the TCR CDR3. MiXCR, run by TCRdb on the multiplex PCR reads, gives a single entry per CDR3 protein. Of roughly 570,000 distinct CDR3 sequences listed, approximately 44% are singletons. Material: peripheral blood or thyroid tissue (not recorded which). These receptor sequences come from a young woman with Graves' hyperthyroidism.

This clonotype was found many times. V and J are TRBV5-1 and TRBJ2-5; perhaps D is TRBD1 or TRBD2 (5 bases each). The V end was cut by 0 bases, the J end by 5 bases, with 14 bases between. The CDR3 is 15 amino acids. Germline V CDR1 and CDR2: SGHRS, YFSETQ. This CDR3 reads CASSLGSGKRETQYF. For the CDR3, the DNA is TGCGCCAGCAGCTTGGGGTCAGGGAAGCGGGAGACCCAGTACTTC.

The CDR3 DNA sequence: TGCGCCAGCAGCCCGTTGGGGGGAAACACTGAAGCTTTCTTT. Its protein is CASSPLGGNTEAFF. The rearrangement joins TRBV5-1 to TRBJ1-1, with D possibly TRBD1 on 5 matching bases. Germline CDR1 and CDR2: SGHRS and YFSETQ. The V and J ends lost 4 bases and 2 bases respectively, with 12 bases between them. The CDR3 is made up of 14 amino acids. Drawing the rest from reference TRBV5-1 and TRBJ1-1, the complete variable domain is KAGVTQTPRYLIKTRGQQVTLSCSPISGHRSVSWYQQTPGQGLQFLFEYFSETQRNKGNFPGRFSGRQFSNSRSEMNVSTLELGDSALYLCASSPLGGNTEAFFGQGTRLTVV.

J is TRBJ1-1 and V is TRBV10-3; the D gene is possibly TRBD1 (5 bases). The CDR3 totals 15 residues. Germline lookup yields CDR1 ENHRY and CDR2 SYGVKD. The V end lost 6 bases, the J end lost 1 base, and 15 bases lay between the germline ends. The CDR3 nucleotides are TGTGCCATCAGCGGGAGGGGCGGGGGGAACACTGAAGCTTTCTTT. It codes for CAISGRGGGNTEAFF.

This clonotype was counted many times. This rearrangement joins TRBV6-6 to TRBJ1-2; D is unclear. Per the germline V gene, CDR1 is MNHNY and CDR2 is SVGAGI (reference sequence). The V gene lost 6 bases and the J gene lost 4 bases, with 15 bases spanning the gap. The CDR3 covers 14 residues. CDR3 protein: CASRSVGIGYGYTF. The DNA for the CDR3 is TGTGCCAGCAGATCTGTAGGGATAGGCTATGGCTACACCTTC.

The genes are TRBV5-4 and TRBJ2-5; TRBD1 agrees at 9 bases. The germline V gene has CDR1 SGHNT and CDR2 YYREEE (reference sequence). The CDR3 runs 14 residues. The CDR3 region is CADPRDRVLETQYF. CDR3 nucleotides: TGTGCGGACCCCCGGGACAGGGTTTTGGAGACCCAGTACTTC.

The CDR3: CSASQWSGNQPQHF. The CDR3 bases are TGCAGCGCTAGCCAGTGGAGTGGGAATCAGCCCCAGCATTTT. The V and J genes are TRBV29-1 and TRBJ1-5; D gene ambiguous. This CDR3 is 14 amino acids long. The germline V and J ends were trimmed by 7 bases and 4 bases, with 17 bases remaining between them. Germline V gene sequence: CDR1 SQVTM, CDR2 ANQGSEA.

J is TRBJ1-2 and V is TRBV12-3 or TRBV12-4; TRBD1 agrees at 8 bases. With 3 bases clipped from V and 8 bases from J, the junction kept 5 bases outside the gene matches. The CDR3 runs 13 residues. The CDR3 is CASSLTGALGYTF. Here the CDR3 DNA reads TGTGCCAGCAGTTTGACAGGGGCATTAGGCTACACCTTC.

This clonotype was detected many times. The chain employs TRBV4-1 and TRBJ2-5; D is unclear. Germline lookup yields CDR1 MGHRA and CDR2 YSYEKL. This CDR3 is 16 amino acids long. V lost 3 bases and J 2 bases, leaving 16 bases between the germline ends. The CDR3 DNA reads TGCGCCAGCAGCCAGGACCCGGGCAGGCCACAAGAGACCCAGTACTTC. Residues: CASSQDPGRPQETQYF.

A few counts support this clonotype. This chain joins TRBV7-8 and TRBJ2-6; TRBD2 might be the D (5 bases). Germline V gene lookup returns CDR1 SGHVS and CDR2 FQNEAQ. The germline V and J ends were trimmed by 6 bases and 6 bases, with 15 bases remaining between them. The CDR3 is 15 residues long. CDR3 coding DNA: TGTGCCAGCAGGCCCGCAGGAGGCGAGGCCAACGTCCTGACTTTC. Residues: CASRPAGGEANVLTF.

Worth noting for this clonotype: A read error may explain this, as a much larger clone is one base away. This chain links TRBV12-3 or TRBV12-4 with TRBJ2-7; TRBD2 matches 9 bases. The DNA matches TRBJ2-1 better at its end, which makes the J call doubtful. This CDR3 spans 16 amino acids. The CDR3 DNA reads as TGTGCCAGCAGTTTATTCGGTAGCGGGAGTTTATACGAGCAGTTCTTC. Its protein is CASSLFGSGSLYEQFF.

This clonotype has a count of ten or more. The chain uses TRBV7-9 and TRBJ2-7, with 9 bases fitting TRBD2. V gave up 4 bases and J gave up 6 bases; unmatched junction bases: 10. CDR3 size: 15 residues. Germline V gene data show CDR1 as SEHNR and CDR2 as FQNEAQ (reference sequence). The CDR3 DNA sequence: TGTGCCAGCAGCTACCCGGGACTAGCTCTCTCCGAGCAGTACTTC. Translation: CASSYPGLALSEQYF.

The chain links TRBV19 to TRBJ2-5, with TRBD2 matching 8 bases. The CDR3 covers 12 residues. Germline CDR1 is LNHDA and CDR2 is SQIVND (reference sequence). Unmatched junction bases numbered 5, after V lost 1 base and J lost 13 bases. CDR3 sequence: CASSIGDGRGYF. DNA for the CDR3: TGTGCCAGTAGTATAGGGGACGGGAGGGGGTACTTC.

Regarding this clonotype: A much larger clone differs from this one at a single base, so this may be a read error. This rearrangement joins TRBV7-2 to TRBJ1-5; D not resolved. Germline CDR1 and CDR2: SGHTA and FQGNSA. The CDR3 is 8 residues long. This chain's CDR3 is CASSPQLF. The CDR3 DNA sequence: TGTGCCAGCAGCCCCCAGCTTTTT.

J is TRBJ1-2 and V is TRBV7-3, with 7 positions matching TRBD1. J gave up 5 bases and V 4 bases, and 7 bases lay outside the gene matches. This CDR3 comprises 14 residues. Looked up from germline, CDR1 is SGHTA and CDR2 is FQGTGA. Written as DNA, the CDR3 is TGTGCCAGCAGCTCCCGGACAGGCGATTATGGCTACACCTTC. Encoded protein: CASSSRTGDYGYTF.

As regards this clonotype: This may arise from a read error, as a much more abundant clone is one base away. The final CDR3 position lacks the conserved phenylalanine or tryptophan, pointing to a likely read error. The CDR3 is CASSESRDEGYTL. The CDR3 DNA follows: TGCGCCAGCAGTGAGTCCAGGGACGAAGGCTACACCCTC. The rearrangement links TRBV10-1 to TRBJ1-2; weak D call: TRBD1 (5 bases). V was shortened by 0 bases and J by 8 bases, with 10 bases between the two germline ends. Germline assignment: CDR1 WNHNN and CDR2 SYGVQD (reference sequence). The CDR3 is 13 residues long.

This chain connects TRBV24-1 to TRBJ2-4; D perhaps matches TRBD2 (5 bases). V lost 2 bases and J 8 bases, leaving 9 bases between the germline ends. There are 13 residues in the CDR3. Germline CDR1 is KGHDR and CDR2 is SFDVKD. This CDR3 is CATSDSPGDIQYF. The CDR3 DNA reads TGTGCCACCAGTGATTCCCCCGGGGACATTCAGTACTTC.

This clonotype was found a few times. One end of the junction varies from germline; a read error may be responsible. The rearrangement joins TRBV2 to TRBJ2-3; 7 nucleotides match TRBD2. This CDR3 contains 12 residues. CDR1 and CDR2 (germline): SNHLY, FYNNEI. CDR3 nucleotide sequence: TGTGCCAGCACGGGAGGCACGGATACGCAGTATTTT. This encodes CASTGGTDTQYF.

The chain is built from TRBV6-2 or TRBV6-3 and TRBJ2-7, with 13 bases that match TRBD2. The CDR3 is made up of 18 amino acids. Germline V CDR1 and CDR2: MNHEY, SVGEGT. The junction had 17 bases not matched to a gene; V was cut back by 6 bases and J by 6 bases. The CDR3 protein is CASSHGRTSGSSGFEQYF. The CDR3, as DNA: TGTGCCAGCAGCCACGGACGGACTAGCGGGAGTTCGGGCTTCGAGCAGTACTTC.